This T cell receptor beta chain is drawn from a study of identifying expanded T cells in peripheral blood. This table comes from immunoSEQ multiplex PCR, and its TCRdb copy is limited to in-frame clones, with some not included. The sample comprises some 95,000 clones, 88% of which are singletons, and approximately 5.3% rests with the top ten. Findings and limits, study-wide: Clone count variance between approximately 2-week samples rose with total template count. Over approximately two and four weeks, about 15 and 18 clones changed, versus roughly 1.1 between replicates.

About this clone: Its antigen is currently unknown.

Healthy donors had no documented immune events, such as infections, while sampled. Trimming pared 5 bases from V and 4 bases from J, leaving 9 bases between. The germline V gene has CDR1 PRHDT and CDR2 FYEKMQ (reference sequence). This CDR3 is built from 13 residues. The receptor was isolated from a person aged 18 to 70 in good health. The J gene is TRBJ1-3, the V gene TRBV13; D remains unclear. Sequencing was carried out using blood. CDR3 DNA: TGTGCCAGCAGCCCCAACATAGGAAACACCATATATTTT. Residues: CASSPNIGNTIYF.